These 8 T cell receptor beta chains came from one sample sequenced in a study of T-cell memory formation after mild COVID-19. MiXCR, applied by TCRdb to the 5' RACE reads, yields one record per CDR3 protein. Counted here are 11,000 to 15,000 distinct CDR3 sequences, roughly 20% occurring once; the ten biggest clones make up about 52%. What was sequenced was PBMCs or a T cell subset sorted from them (not recorded which). Receptors were obtained from an adult woman who had mild COVID-19 (a few samples of this study predate the infection). Cell type and time point are not known.

This clonotype came up many times. J is TRBJ2-1 and V is TRBV7-2; possible D gene TRBD2, 6 bases. This CDR3 comprises 16 residues. Germline V gene lookup returns CDR1 SGHTA and CDR2 FQGNSA. The V gene lost 5 bases and the J gene lost 6 bases, with 20 bases spanning the gap. The CDR3: CASSEAGSANGNEQFF. CDR3 nucleotides: TGTGCCAGCAGCGAAGCGGGTAGCGCAAACGGCAATGAGCAGTTCTTC.

This clonotype was recorded at least ten times. The V and J genes are TRBV12-3 or TRBV12-4 and TRBJ1-6; possible D gene TRBD1, 5 bases. V was shortened by 6 bases and J by 7 bases, with 16 bases between the two germline ends. This CDR3 has 15 amino acids. The CDR3 DNA reads TGTGCCAGCAGCCTCTCGGACACGATAAATTCACCCCTCCACTTT. This gives the protein CASSLSDTINSPLHF.

This clonotype showed up many times. J is TRBJ2-7 and V is TRBV27; 13 bases fit TRBD2. Germline CDR1 and CDR2: MNHEY and SMNVEV (reference sequence). V was pared by 2 bases and J by 4 bases, with 5 bases of the junction left unmatched. The CDR3 has 16 amino acids. The CDR3 loop reads CASSLRGLAGEYEQYF. The CDR3 region has the DNA TGTGCCAGCAGTTTAAGAGGACTAGCGGGAGAGTACGAGCAGTACTTC.

CDR3 sequence (DNA): TGTGCCAGCAGCTTACTAGCGGGGCGGACAGATACGCAGTATTTT. Translating it yields CASSLLAGRTDTQYF. The genes are TRBV7-2 and TRBJ2-3; 9 nucleotides match TRBD2. V was pared by 2 bases and J by 3 bases, with 3 bases of the junction left unmatched. This CDR3 is 15 amino acids long. Germline CDR1 is SGHTA and CDR2 is FQGNSA. Drawing the rest from reference TRBV7-2 and TRBJ2-3, the complete variable domain is GAGVSQSPSNKVTEKGKDVELRCDPISGHTALYWYRQSLGQGLEFLIYFQGNSAPDKSGLPSDRFSAERTGGSVSTLTIQRTQQEDSAVYLCASSLLAGRTDTQYFGPGTRLTVL.

This clonotype is a singleton in its sample. This sequence joins TRBV5-1 and TRBJ2-1; D remains ambiguous. The CDR3 has 14 amino acids. V was trimmed by 5 bases and J by 1 base, leaving 10 bases between them. Germline V gene data show CDR1 as SGHRS and CDR2 as YFSETQ. The CDR3 here is CASSPGSSYNEQFF. DNA for the CDR3: TGCGCCAGCAGTCCAGGCAGTTCCTACAATGAGCAGTTCTTC.

This clonotype came up many times. The chain uses TRBV15 and TRBJ2-2, with 11 bases lining up with TRBD2. Trimming took 0 bases from V and 5 from J; bases not matched to a gene: 14. The germline V gene encodes CDR1 LNHNV and CDR2 YYDKDF (reference sequence). This CDR3 is built from 20 residues. The CDR3, as DNA: TGTGCCACCAGCAGAGATGTAGAGGTGTTGGCTAGCGGGGGGACCGGGGAGCTGTTTTTT. Translated, it gives CATSRDVEVLASGGTGELFF. Together with reference TRBV15 and TRBJ2-2, the CDR3 gives the full variable domain: DAMVIQNPRYQVTQFGKPVTLSCSQTLNHNVMYWYQQKSSQAPKLLFHYYDKDFNNEADTPDNFQSRRPNTSFCFLDIRSPGLGDTAMYLCATSRDVEVLASGGTGELFFGEGSRLTVL.

This clonotype was detected many times. The CDR3 protein is CSARDGIRTGLTSSGANVLTF. As DNA, the CDR3 is TGCAGTGCTAGAGATGGAATTCGGACAGGCCTAACAAGCTCTGGGGCCAACGTCCTGACTTTC. The chain uses TRBV20-1 and TRBJ2-6; 7 nucleotides match TRBD1. The CDR3 has 21 residues. The J segment lost 0 bases and the V segment lost 0 bases, leaving 17 bases of the junction unmatched. CDR1 is DFQATT and CDR2 is SNEGSKA in the germline V gene (reference sequence).

The chain links TRBV5-5 to TRBJ1-5, with D perhaps TRBD1 (5 bases). This CDR3 contains 15 residues. CDR1 and CDR2 (germline): SGHKS, YYEKEE (reference sequence). Between the trimmed V and J ends, which lost 2 bases and 9 bases, there was a span of 18 bases. For the CDR3, the DNA is TGTGCCAGCAGCTTATACCGGGACTCCCCCAGGCCCCAGCATTTT. Protein sequence: CASSLYRDSPRPQHF.